These 11 T cell receptor beta chains originate from one sample sequenced in a study of blood T cell repertoires in COVID-19. Here immunoSEQ multiplex PCR was the method, and the copy in TCRdb shows in-frame clones only, minus some. The sample lists about 130,000 clones, about four fifths occurring once. The source material was PBMCs or T cells enriched from blood (not recorded which). The receptor source for this set is a man between 50 and 59 years old who had recovered from COVID-19.

The V call is TRBV14, the J call TRBJ1-3; 8 bases align to TRBD1. V was clipped by 4 bases and J by 0 bases; unmatched bases: 2. Germline V gene data show CDR1 as SGHDN and CDR2 as FVKESK. The CDR3 has 15 residues. The CDR3 sequence is CASSRQGNSGNTIYF. The DNA for the CDR3 is TGTGCCAGCAGCCGACAGGGGAACTCTGGAAACACCATATATTTT.

The chain links TRBV6-5 to TRBJ2-1; D gene ambiguous. From germline, CDR1 is MNHEY and CDR2 SVGAGI. Trimming stripped 2 bases from V and 6 bases from J, with 5 bases between. The CDR3 loop spans 12 amino acids. CDR3 region: CASSYGSNEQFF. The DNA for the CDR3 is TGTGCCAGCAGTTACGGTAGCAATGAGCAGTTCTTC.

This sequence joins TRBV2 and TRBJ1-6, with TRBD1 matching 10 bases. V lost 9 bases and J lost 11; bases outside the gene matches: 4. This CDR3 is 12 amino acids long. CDR1 is SNHLY and CDR2 is FYNNEI in the germline V gene. The CDR3 DNA sequence: TGTGCCAGGGGACAGGGGAATACACCCCTCCACTTT. Translated: CARGQGNTPLHF. Full variable domain (remainder filled in from reference TRBV2 and TRBJ1-6): EPEVTQTPSHQVTQMGQEVILRCVPISNHLYFYWYRQILGQKVEFLVSFYNNEISEKSEIFDDQFSVERPDGSNFTLKIRSTKLEDSAMYFCARGQGNTPLHFGNGTRLTVT.

The chain combines TRBV6-5 with TRBJ2-5; tentatively, D is TRBD1 (6 bases). V was clipped by 7 bases and J by 1 base, with 16 bases between them. Germline CDR1 is MNHEY and CDR2 is SVGAGI. CDR3 length: 15 amino acids. Written as DNA, the CDR3 is TGTGCCAGCAATTTCCGGGGCAGGGGCCAAGAGACCCAGTACTTC. It specifies CASNFRGRGQETQYF.

The rearrangement uses TRBV6-2 or TRBV6-3 and TRBJ1-1; D ambiguous. With 1 base removed from V and 0 bases from J, the gap between germline ends came to 3 bases. Germline CDR1 and CDR2: MNHEY and SVGEGT. CDR3 length: 13 residues. The CDR3 DNA reads as TGTGCCAGCAGTTACTATATGAACACTGAAGCTTTCTTT. This codes for CASSYYMNTEAFF.

To note about this clone: A much larger clonotype is one base distant, so this may be a read error. Other DNA sequences in this sample translate to the same CDR3. The genes are TRBV13 and TRBJ1-2; the D gene is possibly TRBD1 (6 bases). Germline assignment: CDR1 PRHDT and CDR2 FYEKMQ (reference sequence). The CDR3 is 13 residues long. V lost 2 bases and J lost 2, with 6 bases in between. The CDR3, as DNA: TGTGCCAGCAGCTTACAGGGGAACTATGGCTACACCTTC. This sequence encodes CASSLQGNYGYTF.

V and J are TRBV11-2 and TRBJ2-7; 10 bases are a match to TRBD1. The junction had 6 bases not matched to a gene; V was cut back by 5 bases and J by 5 bases. The CDR3 totals 14 residues. CDR1 is SGHAT and CDR2 is FQNNGV in the germline V gene. For the CDR3, the DNA is TGTGCCAGCAGCATCCGACAGGGGGCAAACGAGCAGTACTTC. This codes for CASSIRQGANEQYF.

V is TRBV9 and J is TRBJ2-1; 8 nucleotides match TRBD2. Germline CDR1 SGDLS, CDR2 YYNGEE. V was pared by 3 bases and J by 8 bases, with 10 bases of the junction left unmatched. The CDR3 is 15 amino acids. CDR3: CASSAVAGFSDEQFF. CDR3 sequence (DNA): TGTGCCAGCAGCGCAGTAGCGGGGTTCAGCGATGAGCAGTTCTTC.

The genes are TRBV3-1 (or the pseudogene TRBV3-2) and TRBJ2-1; TRBD2 matches 7 bases. This CDR3 comprises 17 residues. Germline V gene sequence: CDR1 LGHDT, CDR2 YNNKEL (reference sequence). V was pared by 5 bases and J by 6 bases, with 16 bases of the junction left unmatched. The CDR3, as DNA: TGTGCCAGCAGCGCCCCTGGGAGGGCGACGGGGCCCAATGAGCAGTTCTTC. Translating it yields CASSAPGRATGPNEQFF.

The chain couples TRBV5-1 to TRBJ1-1; D perhaps matches TRBD1 (6 bases). This CDR3 has 15 residues. V was clipped by 4 bases and J by 0 bases, with 13 bases between them. In germline, CDR1 is SGHRS, CDR2 YFSETQ. The CDR3 DNA follows: TGCGCCAGCAGCGGGGAGGGACACCTGAACACTGAAGCTTTCTTT. Protein: CASSGEGHLNTEAFF.

This rearrangement joins TRBV27 to TRBJ1-4; D not resolved. Germline CDR1 and CDR2: MNHEY and SMNVEV (reference sequence). The CDR3 sequence is 15 residues long. V lost 3 bases and J lost 4, with 12 bases in between. CDR3 bases: TGTGCCAGCAGTTTTCTAGCCAGCCGTAATGAAAAACTGTTTTTT. Encoded protein: CASSFLASRNEKLFF. The whole variable domain, remainder taken from reference TRBV27 and TRBJ1-4, is EAQVTQNPRYLITVTGKKLTVTCSQNMNHEYMSWYRQDPGLGLRQIYYSMNVEVTDKGDVPEGYKVSRKEKRNFPLILESPSPNQTSLYFCASSFLASRNEKLFFGSGTQLSVL.